The clone carrying this T cell receptor (beta chain) was counted many times. What it recognizes is unknown. The data were taken from a study of T cells in Graves' hyperthyroidism and ophthalmopathy. Uncontrolled infection, other autoimmune disease, pregnancy or lactation barred patients from enrollment. Researchers took RNA transcripts and amplified the TCR beta CDR3 regions from them. A set of HTBI primers served as the primers for a first-round RT-PCR of the TCR CDR3. From the multiplex PCR reads, TCRdb called clonotypes with MiXCR, one entry per CDR3 protein. The data show about 420,000 distinct CDR3 sequences, approximately 13% seen once. The V end lost 0 bases, the J end lost 9 bases, and 7 bases lay between the germline ends. The CDR3 is 12 residues long. The V gene's germline CDR1 is SGDLS and CDR2 YYNGEE. General study findings and limits: Median prediction lead before ophthalmopathy onset was 6.5 to 7 months with the model. From stable hyperthyroidism, ophthalmopathy was set apart by a 13 V-J model. Expanded thyroid clonotypes (above 0.001) were mostly also found in blood.

The sequencing sample was made of blood. This rearrangement joins TRBV9 to TRBJ2-1; no clear D gene. The TCR was taken from a woman aged 18 to 35 with Graves' hyperthyroidism. CDR3: CASSVEKGEQFF. CDR3 DNA: TGTGCCAGCAGCGTAGAGAAGGGTGAGCAGTTCTTC.